The clone carrying this T cell receptor beta chain has just a few counts. These data belong to a study of cytomegalovirus exposure and HLA in healthy donors. On the study more broadly: Ancestry clustering placed roughly 86% of around 400 genotyped donors in the Caucasian-associated cluster.

This CDR3 has 16 amino acids. From germline, CDR1 is LGHNA and CDR2 YSLEER. Trimming took off 0 bases at V and 11 bases at J, with 19 bases between the two ends. The PCR used 60 Vbeta and 13 Jbeta primers. Assay: immunoSEQ multiplex PCR; the TCRdb copy retains only in-frame clones and omits some. Among some 160,000 clones, 70% to 85% were seen once, and the ten largest hold over 1.1%. The origin of this receptor is a male donor in good health and CMV-seronegative. The chain joins TRBV4-3 to TRBJ1-4; possibly TRBD1 for D (5 bases). The specimen sequenced was PBMCs. CDR3 in DNA: TGCGCCAGCAGCCAAGATAAGGCCAGGGAAACTCTCAAACTGTTTTTT. Translating it yields CASSQDKARETLKLFF.